This T cell receptor beta chain was identified during a study of shared clonotypes between healthy human individuals. Study-wide background: Used for every donor were three CD4 naive, three CD4 memory, two CD8 naive and one CD8 memory plate. Study results and caveats: Sequencing depth was expected to influence donor clonotype sharing.

The CDR3 extends over 10 amino acids. V lost 4 bases and J lost 13; bases outside the gene matches: 3. CDR1 MDHEN and CDR2 SYDVKM come from the germline V gene. As originally analysed: In the immunoSEQ data, sequences were junction-only and lacked quality scores, so filtering differed. Sequenced by immunoSEQ multiplex PCR; TCRdb stores in-frame clones only, minus some. That table gives V, J and clone size, and the DNA gave D and trimming. The table has roughly 1,500,000 clones, just under 99% seen once. As to this clone: What it recognizes is unknown.

The V gene is TRBV28, the J gene TRBJ2-7; the match to TRBD1 covers 8 bases. This clonotype was obtained from a man aged 25-45 years in good health. The specimen was naive CD4+ T cells sorted from blood. As to subset: CD45RA+ positively selected. For the CDR3, the DNA is TGTGCCAGCAGTTGGGACAGGATATACTTC. This translates into CASSWDRIYF.